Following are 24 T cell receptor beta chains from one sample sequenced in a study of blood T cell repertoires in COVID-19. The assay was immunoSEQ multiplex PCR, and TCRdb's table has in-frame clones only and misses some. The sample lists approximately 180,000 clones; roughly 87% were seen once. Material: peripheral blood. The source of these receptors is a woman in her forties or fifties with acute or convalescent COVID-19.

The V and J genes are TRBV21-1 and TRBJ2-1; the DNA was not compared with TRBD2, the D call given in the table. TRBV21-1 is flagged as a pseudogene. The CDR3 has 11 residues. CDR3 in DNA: TGTGCCAGCAGCCTTCCTGCGAAGCAGTTCTTC. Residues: CASSLPAKQFF.

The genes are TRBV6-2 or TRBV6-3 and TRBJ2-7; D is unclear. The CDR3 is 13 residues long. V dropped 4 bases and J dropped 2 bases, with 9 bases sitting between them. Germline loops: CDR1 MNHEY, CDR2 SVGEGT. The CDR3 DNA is TGTGCCAGCAGTTCGGTAGCTCCCTACGAGCAGTACTTC. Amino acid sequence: CASSSVAPYEQYF.

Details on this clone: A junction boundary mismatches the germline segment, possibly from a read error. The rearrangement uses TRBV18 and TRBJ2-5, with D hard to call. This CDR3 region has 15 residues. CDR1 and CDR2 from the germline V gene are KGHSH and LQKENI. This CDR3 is CASSPRAGNQETQYF. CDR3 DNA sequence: TGTGCCAGCTCACCACGGGCAGGCAACCAGGAGACCCAGTACTTC.

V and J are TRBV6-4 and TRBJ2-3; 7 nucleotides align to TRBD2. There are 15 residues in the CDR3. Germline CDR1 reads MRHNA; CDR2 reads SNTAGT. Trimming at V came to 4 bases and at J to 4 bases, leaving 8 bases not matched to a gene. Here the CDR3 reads CASSAIRGGPDTQYF. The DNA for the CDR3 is TGTGCCAGCAGTGCTATCCGGGGAGGGCCAGATACGCAGTATTTT.

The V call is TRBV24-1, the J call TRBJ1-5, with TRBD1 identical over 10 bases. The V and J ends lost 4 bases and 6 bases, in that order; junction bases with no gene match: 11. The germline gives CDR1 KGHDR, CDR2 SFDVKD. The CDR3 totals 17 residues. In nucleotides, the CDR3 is TGTGCCACCAGTGACAGCGGGACAGGGGAGTTGGGTCAGCCCCAGCATTTT. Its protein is CATSDSGTGELGQPQHF.

The CDR3 DNA reads TGTGCCAGCAGCCGACCCCGAAGAGGGGGCCCTTCACGGTGCTACACCTTC. Amino acid sequence: CASSRPRRGGPSRCYTF. The chain has TRBV7-6 and TRBJ1-2, with TRBD1 matching over 7 bases. CDR1 is SGHVS and CDR2 is FNYEAQ in the germline V gene. The CDR3 extends over 17 amino acids. Trimming at V came to 5 bases and at J to 9 bases, leaving 21 bases not matched to a gene. Full variable domain (remainder filled in from reference TRBV7-6 and TRBJ1-2): GAGVSQSPRYKVTKRGQDVALRCDPISGHVSLYWYRQALGQGPEFLTYFNYEAQQDKSGLPNDRFSAERPEGSISTLTIQRTEQRDSAMYRCASSRPRRGGPSRCYTFGSGTRLTVV.

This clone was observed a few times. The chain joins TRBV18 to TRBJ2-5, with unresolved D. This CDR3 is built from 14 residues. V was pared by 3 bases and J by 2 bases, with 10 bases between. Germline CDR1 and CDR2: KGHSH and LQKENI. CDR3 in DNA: TGTGCCAGCTCACCCGCACTTCGTCAAGAGACCCAGTACTTC. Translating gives CASSPALRQETQYF.

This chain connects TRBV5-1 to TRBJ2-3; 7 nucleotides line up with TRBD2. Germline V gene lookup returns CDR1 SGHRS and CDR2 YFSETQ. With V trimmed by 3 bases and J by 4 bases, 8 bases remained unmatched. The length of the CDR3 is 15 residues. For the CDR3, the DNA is TGCGCCAGCAGCTCAACGGGGGGAGGAGCAGATACGCAGTATTTT. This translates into CASSSTGGGADTQYF. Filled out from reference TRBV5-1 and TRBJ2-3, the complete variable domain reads KAGVTQTPRYLIKTRGQQVTLSCSPISGHRSVSWYQQTPGQGLQFLFEYFSETQRNKGNFPGRFSGRQFSNSRSEMNVSTLELGDSALYLCASSSTGGGADTQYFGPGTRLTVL.

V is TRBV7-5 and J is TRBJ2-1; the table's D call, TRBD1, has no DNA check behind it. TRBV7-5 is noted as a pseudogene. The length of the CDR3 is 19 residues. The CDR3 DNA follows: TGTGTCAGAAGCTTAGATTACGCGAGGGGGACAGGCTCCTACAATGAGCAGTTCTTC. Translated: CVRSLDYARGTGSYNEQFF.

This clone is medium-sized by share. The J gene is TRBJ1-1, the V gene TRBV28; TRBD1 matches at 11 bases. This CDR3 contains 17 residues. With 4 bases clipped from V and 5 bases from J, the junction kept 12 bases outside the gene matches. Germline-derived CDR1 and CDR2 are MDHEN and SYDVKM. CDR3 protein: CASSWISGTGGYTEAFF. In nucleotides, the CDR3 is TGTGCCAGCAGTTGGATCTCCGGGACAGGGGGGTATACTGAAGCTTTCTTT.

The CDR3 protein is CAWSPLGQGRTDTQYF. The CDR3 DNA follows: TGTGCCTGGAGTCCCCTAGGACAGGGGCGCACAGATACGCAGTATTTT. The chain joins TRBV30 to TRBJ2-3; 9 bases map to TRBD1. The V gene's germline CDR1 is GTSNPN and CDR2 SVGIG (reference sequence). The CDR3 is made up of 16 amino acids. J gave up 1 base and V 2 bases, and 7 bases lay outside the gene matches.

The CDR3: CASSPASGGQREQFF. CDR3 coding DNA: TGTGCCAGCAGCCCGGCCTCGGGGGGGCAGCGGGAGCAGTTCTTC. The gene calls are TRBV7-2 and TRBJ2-1, with 8 nucleotides matching TRBD2. V was pared by 5 bases and J by 10 bases, with 13 bases of the junction left unmatched. Germline V gene sequence: CDR1 SGHTA, CDR2 FQGNSA. The CDR3 covers 15 residues.

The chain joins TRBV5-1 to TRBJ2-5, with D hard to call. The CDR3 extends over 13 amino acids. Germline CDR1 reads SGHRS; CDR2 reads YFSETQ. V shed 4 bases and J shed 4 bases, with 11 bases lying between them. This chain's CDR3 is CASSPAEVETQYF. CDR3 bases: TGCGCCAGCAGCCCTGCAGAAGTAGAGACCCAGTACTTC.

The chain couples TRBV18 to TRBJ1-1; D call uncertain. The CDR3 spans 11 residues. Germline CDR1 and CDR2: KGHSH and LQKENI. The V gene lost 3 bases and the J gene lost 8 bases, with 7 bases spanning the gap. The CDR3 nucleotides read TGTGCCAGCTCACCCCGCCAGGAAGCTTTCTTT. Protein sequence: CASSPRQEAFF.

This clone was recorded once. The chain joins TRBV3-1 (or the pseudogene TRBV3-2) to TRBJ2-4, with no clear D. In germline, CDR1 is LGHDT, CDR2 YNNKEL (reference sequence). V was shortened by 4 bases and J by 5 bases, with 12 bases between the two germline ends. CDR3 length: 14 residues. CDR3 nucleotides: TGTGCCAGCAGCCCCACAGCTTCCGAAAACATTCAGTACTTC. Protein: CASSPTASENIQYF.

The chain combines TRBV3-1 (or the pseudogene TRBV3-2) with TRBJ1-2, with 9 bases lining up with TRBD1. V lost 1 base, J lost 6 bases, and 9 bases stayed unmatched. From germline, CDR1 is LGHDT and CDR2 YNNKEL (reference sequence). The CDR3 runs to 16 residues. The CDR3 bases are TGTGCCAGCAGCCAAGCGGGGGACAGGGCTAGGCATGGCTACACCTTC. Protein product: CASSQAGDRARHGYTF.

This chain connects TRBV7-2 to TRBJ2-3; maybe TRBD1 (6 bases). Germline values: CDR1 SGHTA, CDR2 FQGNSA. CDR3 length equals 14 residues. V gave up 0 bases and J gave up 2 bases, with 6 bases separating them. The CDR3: CASSLAGATDTQYF. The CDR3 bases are TGTGCCAGCAGCTTAGCGGGGGCCACAGATACGCAGTATTTT.

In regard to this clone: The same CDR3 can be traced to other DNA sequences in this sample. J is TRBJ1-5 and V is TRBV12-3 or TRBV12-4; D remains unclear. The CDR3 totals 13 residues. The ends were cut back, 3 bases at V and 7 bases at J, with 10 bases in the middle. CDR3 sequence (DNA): TGTGCCAGCAGTTTCCGGGAAGAGCAGCCCCAGCATTTT. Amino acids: CASSFREEQPQHF.

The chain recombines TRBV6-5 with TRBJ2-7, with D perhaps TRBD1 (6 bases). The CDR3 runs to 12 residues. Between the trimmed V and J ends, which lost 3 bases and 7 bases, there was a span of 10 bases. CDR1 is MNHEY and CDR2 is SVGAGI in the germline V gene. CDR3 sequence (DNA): TGTGCCAGCAGTTATGGGGGCCTTGAGCAGTACTTC. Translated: CASSYGGLEQYF.

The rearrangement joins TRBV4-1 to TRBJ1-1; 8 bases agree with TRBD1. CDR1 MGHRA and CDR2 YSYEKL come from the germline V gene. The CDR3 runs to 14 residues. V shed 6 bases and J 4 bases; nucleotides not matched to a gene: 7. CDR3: CASRSPTGGTEAFF. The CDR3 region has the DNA TGCGCCAGCAGATCCCCCACAGGGGGCACTGAAGCTTTCTTT.

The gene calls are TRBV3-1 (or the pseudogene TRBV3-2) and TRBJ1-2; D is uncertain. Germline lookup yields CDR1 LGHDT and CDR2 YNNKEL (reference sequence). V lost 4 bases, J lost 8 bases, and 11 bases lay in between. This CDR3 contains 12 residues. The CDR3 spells CASSLEVGGYTF. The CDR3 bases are TGTGCCAGCAGCCTTGAAGTGGGCGGCTACACCTTC.

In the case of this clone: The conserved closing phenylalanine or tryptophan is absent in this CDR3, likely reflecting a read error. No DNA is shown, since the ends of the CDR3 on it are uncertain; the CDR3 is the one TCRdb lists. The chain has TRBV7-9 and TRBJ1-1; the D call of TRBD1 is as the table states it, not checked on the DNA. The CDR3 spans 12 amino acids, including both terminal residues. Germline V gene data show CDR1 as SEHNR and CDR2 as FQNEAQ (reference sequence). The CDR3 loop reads CASSLELTGVGS.

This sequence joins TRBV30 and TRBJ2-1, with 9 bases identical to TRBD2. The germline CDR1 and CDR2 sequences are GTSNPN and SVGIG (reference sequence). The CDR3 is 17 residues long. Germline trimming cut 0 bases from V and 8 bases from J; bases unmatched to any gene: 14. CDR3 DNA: TGTGCCTGGAGTGTGGGGGTTATTAGCGGGAGTAGACATGAGCAGTTCTTC. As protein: CAWSVGVISGSRHEQFF.

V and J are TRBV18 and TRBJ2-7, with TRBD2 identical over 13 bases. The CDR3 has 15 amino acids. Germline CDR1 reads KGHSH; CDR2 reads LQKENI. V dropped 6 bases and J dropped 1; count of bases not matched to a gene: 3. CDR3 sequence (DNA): TGTGCCAGCTCTTGGACTAGCGGGAGTTCCTACGAGCAGTACTTC. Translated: CASSWTSGSSYEQYF.